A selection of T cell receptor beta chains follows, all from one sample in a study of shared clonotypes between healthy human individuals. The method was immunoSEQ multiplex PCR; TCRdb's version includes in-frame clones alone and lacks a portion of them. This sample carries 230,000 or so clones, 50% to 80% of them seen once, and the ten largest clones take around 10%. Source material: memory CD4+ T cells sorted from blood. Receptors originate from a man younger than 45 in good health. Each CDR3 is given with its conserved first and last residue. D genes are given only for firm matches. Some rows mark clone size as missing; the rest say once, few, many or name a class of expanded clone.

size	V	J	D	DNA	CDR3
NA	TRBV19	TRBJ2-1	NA	TGTGCCAGTAGTACCGACAGGAGCTCCTACAATGAGCAGTTCTTC	CASSTDRSSYNEQFF
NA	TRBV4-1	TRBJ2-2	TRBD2	TGCGCCAGCAGCCAAGGGGAGGGCCTTAACACCGGGGAGCTGTTTTTT	CASSQGEGLNTGELFF
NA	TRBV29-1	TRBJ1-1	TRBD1	TGCAGCGTTGAAGTAGATCCGGGACAGGGGACTGAAGCTTTCTTT	CSVEVDPGQGTEAFF
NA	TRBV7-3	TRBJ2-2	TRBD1	TGTGCCAGCAGGAGGGGGCCTGAGGGCGGGGAGCTGTTTTTT	CASRRGPEGGELFF
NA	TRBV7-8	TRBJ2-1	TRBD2	TGTGCCAGCAGCGTAGCCACTAGCGGACGATCCTACAATGAGCAGTTCTTC	CASSVATSGRSYNEQFF
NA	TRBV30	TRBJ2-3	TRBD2	TGTGCCTGGACAGCGGGAGTAGAGACAGATACGCAGTATTTT	CAWTAGVETDTQYF
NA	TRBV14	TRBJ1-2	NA	TGTGCCAGCAGCCAAGAGGCTATCTTTCAGAAGAGCTATGGCTACACCTTC	CASSQEAIFQKSYGYTF
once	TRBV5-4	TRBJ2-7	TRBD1	TGTGCCAGCAGCCCAGACGGGGGACAGGGAACCTACGAGCAGTACTTC	CASSPDGGQGTYEQYF
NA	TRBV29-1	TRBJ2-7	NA	TGCAGCGCGGGTAAGGGTGGGGTCGAGCAGTACTTC	CSAGKGGVEQYF
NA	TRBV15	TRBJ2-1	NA	TGTGCCACCAGCAGGGACGTAGACAATGAGCAGTTCTTC	CATSRDVDNEQFF
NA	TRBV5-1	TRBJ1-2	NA	TGCGCCAGCAGCTTGGCTAGTGACAACTATGGCTACACCTTC	CASSLASDNYGYTF
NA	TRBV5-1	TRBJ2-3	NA	TGCGCCAGCAGGCAAATGAGGTCCCAGGGAACCTCCAGCACAGATACGCAGTATTTT	CASRQMRSQGTSSTDTQYF
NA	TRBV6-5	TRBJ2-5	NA	TGTGCCAGCAGTTACGGGGTAGGCGGGGAGACCCAGTACTTC	CASSYGVGGETQYF
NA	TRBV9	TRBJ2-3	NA	TGTGCCAGCAGCGTACGGTCAGGGGTGGGAACAGATACGCAGTATTTT	CASSVRSGVGTDTQYF
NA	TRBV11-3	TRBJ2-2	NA	TGTGCCAGCAGCTTAGTTTTGGGTAGCGGCACCGGGGAGCTGTTTTTT	CASSLVLGSGTGELFF
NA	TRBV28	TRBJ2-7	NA	TGTGCCAGCAGTTTATCGCTCTACGAGCAGTACTTC	CASSLSLYEQYF
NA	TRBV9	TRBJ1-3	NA	TGTGCCAGCAGCGTAGCTGGATCTGGAAACACCATATATTTT	CASSVAGSGNTIYF
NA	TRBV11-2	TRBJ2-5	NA	TGTGCCAGCAGCTTAGGGTCCAGGGGCCAAGAGACCCAGTACTTC	CASSLGSRGQETQYF
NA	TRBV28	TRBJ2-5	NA	TGTGCCAGCAACATACTAGGGGCCCAAGAGACCCAGTACTTC	CASNILGAQETQYF
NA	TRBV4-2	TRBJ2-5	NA	TGTGCCAGCAGCCGCCTGCAAGGCGGGACTGATGTATGGGAGACCCAGTACTTC	CASSRLQGGTDVWETQYF
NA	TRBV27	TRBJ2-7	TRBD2	TGTGCCAGCACCCTGGACGGTGTGGGAGGGTACGAGCAGTACTTC	CASTLDGVGGYEQYF
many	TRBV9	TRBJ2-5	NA	TGTGCCAGCAGCGTATTGCCTAGCGTGGGGGAGACCCAGTACTTC	CASSVLPSVGETQYF
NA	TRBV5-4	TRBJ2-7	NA	TGTGCCAGCCGGGAGAACCTATACGAGCAGTACTTC	CASRENLYEQYF
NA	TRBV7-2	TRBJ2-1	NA	TGTGCCAGCAGCTCAAGCAGGCCCGGGCCTTTCTTC	CASSSSRPGPFF
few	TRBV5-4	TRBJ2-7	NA	TGTGCCAGCAGCCCCGAACCAGGGGACTACGAGCAGTACTTC	CASSPEPGDYEQYF
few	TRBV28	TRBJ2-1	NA	TGTGCCAGCAGTTCAGCCAGTTCCCACAATGAGCAGTTCTTC	CASSSASSHNEQFF
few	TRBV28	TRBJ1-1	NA	TGTGCCAGCAGTTCCCCGGGGGAAATGAACACTGAAGCTTTCTTT	CASSSPGEMNTEAFF
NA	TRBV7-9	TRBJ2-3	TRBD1	TGTGCCAGCAGCGTAGACAGGGTGACAGATACGCAGTATTTT	CASSVDRVTDTQYF
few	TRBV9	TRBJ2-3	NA	TGTGCCAGCAGCGTAGCCCCGACAGATACGCAGTATTTT	CASSVAPTDTQYF
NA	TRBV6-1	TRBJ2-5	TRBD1	TGTGCCAGCAGTGAAGCGCCTACAGGGGTGGCTGCCCAAGAGACCCAGTACTTC	CASSEAPTGVAAQETQYF
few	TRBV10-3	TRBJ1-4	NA	TGTGCCATCAGTGAGTCCCGTGAAAAACTGTTTTTT	CAISESREKLFF
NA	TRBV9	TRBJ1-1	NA	TGTGCCAGCAGCGTAGACGGCGGGGGGTACACTGAAGCTTTCTTT	CASSVDGGGYTEAFF
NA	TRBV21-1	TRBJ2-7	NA	TGTGCCACCCCAGACAAGCACTTC	CATPDKHF
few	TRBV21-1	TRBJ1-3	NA	TGTGCCAGGACCATGTCGGGGCAGGGGAGGTTTGGAAACACCATATATTTT	CARTMSGQGRFGNTIYF
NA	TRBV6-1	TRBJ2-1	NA	TGTGCCAGCAGAAACCCTGAGTTGAGGGGTGTGCGGCAGTTCTTC	CASRNPELRGVRQFF
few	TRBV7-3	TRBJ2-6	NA	TGTGCCAGCAGCTCTCAGACAGGTCCATTGGCCAACGTCCTGACTTTC	CASSSQTGPLANVLTF
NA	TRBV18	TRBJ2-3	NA	TGTGCCAGCTCTCTCTCCACAGATACGCAGTATTTT	CASSLSTDTQYF
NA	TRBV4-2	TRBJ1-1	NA	TGTGCCAGCAGCCAAGGCCAGGGCCCTGAAGCTTTCTTT	CASSQGQGPEAFF
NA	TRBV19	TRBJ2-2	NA	TGTGCCAGTAGTGTAAGCCTCGGGGGCGCGAACACCGGGGAGCTGTTTTTT	CASSVSLGGANTGELFF
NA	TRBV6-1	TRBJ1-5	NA	TGTGCCAGCAGTGAAGATGACGTAGAATACGGGCGAGGGGATCAGCCCCAGCATTTT	CASSEDDVEYGRGDQPQHF
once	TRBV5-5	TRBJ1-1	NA	TGTGCCAGCAGCTTGGTGGGGTTGGGATCTGTAGGAGCTTTCTTT	CASSLVGLGSVGAFF
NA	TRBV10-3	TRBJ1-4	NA	TGTGCCATCAGAGGAGGCGGACAGCCTAATGAAAAACTGTTTTTT	CAIRGGGQPNEKLFF
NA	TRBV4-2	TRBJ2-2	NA	TGTGCCAGCAGACCCGGCACCGGGGAGCTGTTTTTT	CASRPGTGELFF
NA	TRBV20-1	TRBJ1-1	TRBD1	TGCAGTGCTAGACCCGGGACAGTAGCTTTCTTT	CSARPGTVAFF
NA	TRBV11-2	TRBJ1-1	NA	TGTGCCAGCAGGGCTAGAGGGCAGTTGCCATTGGGGGCTTTCTTT	CASRARGQLPLGAFF